This entry features one T cell receptor (beta chain) sequence. Its target is unknown. Time point of the sample: newly diagnosed GD, antithyroid drugs for less than 3 months. From RNA extracted from PBMCs, the TCR library was made. These data are taken from a study of regulatory T cells in long-lasting Graves disease. Turning to the study itself: Graves' patients, newly diagnosed, had taken antithyroid drugs under 3 months. Study-level results: Sharing of public clonotypes was greater in persistent patients (under 3,000) than in new patients (roughly 880). TRBV28, TRBJ1-2 and TRBJ2-5 were segments that persistent disease favored.

The V and J ends lost 6 bases and 5 bases respectively, with 11 bases between them. CDR3 length: 13 residues. CDR3 regions were amplified by Arm-PCR using iRepertoire HTBI primers to build TCR beta libraries. TCRdb re-called the multiplex PCR reads through MiXCR, storing one row per CDR3 protein. The sample holds roughly 350,000 distinct CDR3 sequences, approximately 15% seen once. Another study also made use of these data, one on T cells in Graves' hyperthyroidism and ophthalmopathy.

The receptor's source is a man aged 40-55 years with Graves disease. The input for sequencing was peripheral blood mononuclear cells (PBMCs), taken at new diagnosis, from a patient treated with antithyroid drugs. The chain combines TRBV12-3 or TRBV12-4 with TRBJ1-5; D is unclear. The CDR3 DNA is TGTGCCAGCAGCCCCGACACCTATCAGCCCCAGCATTTT. This codes for CASSPDTYQPQHF.